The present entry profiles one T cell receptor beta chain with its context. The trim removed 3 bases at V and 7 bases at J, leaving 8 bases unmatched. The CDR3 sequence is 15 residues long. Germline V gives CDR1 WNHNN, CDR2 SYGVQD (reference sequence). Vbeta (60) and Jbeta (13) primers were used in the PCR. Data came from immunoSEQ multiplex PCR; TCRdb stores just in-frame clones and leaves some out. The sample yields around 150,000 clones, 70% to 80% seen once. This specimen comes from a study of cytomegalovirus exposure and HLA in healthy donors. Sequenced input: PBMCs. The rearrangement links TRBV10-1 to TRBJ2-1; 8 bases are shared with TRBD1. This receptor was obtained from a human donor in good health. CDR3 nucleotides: TGCGCCAGCAGTGACGACAGGGGCCCTCGGAATGAGCAGTTCTTC. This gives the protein CASSDDRGPRNEQFF.